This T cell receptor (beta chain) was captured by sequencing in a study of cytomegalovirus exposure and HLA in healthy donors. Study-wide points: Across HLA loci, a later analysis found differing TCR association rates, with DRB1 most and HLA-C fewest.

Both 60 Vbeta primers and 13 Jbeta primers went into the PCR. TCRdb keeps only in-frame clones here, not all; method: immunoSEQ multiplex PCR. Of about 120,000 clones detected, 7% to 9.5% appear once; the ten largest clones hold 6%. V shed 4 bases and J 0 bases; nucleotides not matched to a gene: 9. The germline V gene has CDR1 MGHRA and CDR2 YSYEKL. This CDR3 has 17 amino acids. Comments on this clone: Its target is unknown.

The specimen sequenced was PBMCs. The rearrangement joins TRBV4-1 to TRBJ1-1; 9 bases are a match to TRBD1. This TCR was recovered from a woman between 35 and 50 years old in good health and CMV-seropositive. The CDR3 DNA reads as TGCGCCAGCAGCCCATCGGGACAGGGCGTCATGAACACTGAAGCTTTCTTT. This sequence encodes CASSPSGQGVMNTEAFF.